This T cell receptor (beta chain) was sequenced during a study of identical twins. Study-wide results and caveats: Out-of-frame alpha sequences common to twins exhibited a surplus of low generation probability. A partial confounding effect on zero-insertion analyses could come from invariant MAIT and iNKT cells. A lower insertion count was a feature of abundant cord blood beta clonotypes, with no such feature in memory repertoires.

As concerns this clonotype: Its target is unknown.

Template switching added a universal primer site; cDNA carried unique molecular identifiers. One entry per CDR3 protein, called by TCRdb with MiXCR from the 5' RACE reads. Of approximately 1.8 million distinct CDR3 sequences listed, about 32% are singletons. The CDR3 length is 14 residues. Germline CDR1 LGHDT, CDR2 YNNKEL (reference sequence). Trimming removed 4 bases from V and 9 bases from J; junction bases left unmatched: 7. The source is a newborn girl in good health. The rearrangement links TRBV3-1 to TRBJ2-4, with 9 nucleotides matching TRBD1. Sequencing was done on a sample of cord blood. CDR3 coding DNA: TGTGCCAGCAGCCCGCTAACAGGGGGCGGCATTCAGTACTTC. It specifies CASSPLTGGGIQYF.